A selection of T cell receptor beta chains follows, all from one sample in a study of blood T cell repertoires in COVID-19. Measured with immunoSEQ multiplex PCR; TCRdb has only the in-frame clones, and not every one. This table holds roughly 280,000 clones, about 86% found once. The sample consisted of peripheral blood. The receptor source for this set is a man younger than 30 with active or convalescent COVID-19. Each CDR3 is given without its conserved first and last residue.

J,V,CDR3
TRBJ1-2,TRBV19,ASTEGQNLYGYT
TRBJ2-5,TRBV14,ASSQDTGAGTQY
TRBJ1-1,TRBV28,ANESRVFAEAF
TRBJ2-4,TRBV29-1,SYTGTGDIQY
TRBJ1-1,TRBV30,AWSVQDNTEAF
TRBJ1-2,TRBV7-2,ASSLKTGANYGYT
TRBJ2-1,TRBV30,AWNRGLNEQF
TRBJ2-1,TRBV11-2,ASSFSGENEQF
TRBJ1-5,TRBV7-8,ASSFTAGSHNQPQH
TRBJ1-3,TRBV6-1,ASSEGVYSGNTIY
TRBJ2-1,TRBV18,ASSPPALGAEQF
TRBJ1-1,TRBV4-1,ASSQDRTAGEAF
TRBJ1-2,TRBV11-2,ASSSHDRGPSYGYT
TRBJ1-5,TRBV2,ASTGSSNQPQH
TRBJ1-1,TRBV10-2,ASGSGGTEAF
TRBJ1-5,TRBV9,ASSSGLTYQPQH
TRBJ2-2,TRBV12-3/TRBV12-4,ASSFSGELF
TRBJ2-7,TRBV13,ASSGTSGYEQY
TRBJ2-1,TRBV5-1,ASSPRALLAAPYNEQF
TRBJ1-4,TRBV20-1,SASRLGSTGEKLF
TRBJ2-2,TRBV19,ASSPLRDGTGVGELF
TRBJ1-2,TRBV20-1,SASPHPYGYT
TRBJ1-6,TRBV28,ASSGQLNSPLH
TRBJ2-1,TRBV5-6,ASSPPGSSSYNEQF
TRBJ2-2,TRBV29-1,SAGTSGVGELF
TRBJ1-4,TRBV3-1/TRBV3-2,ASSQDRTGFGKLF
TRBJ2-7,TRBV9,ASSVGVSGSYEQY
TRBJ2-5,TRBV7-2,ASSFLAAETQY
TRBJ2-5,TRBV5-6,ASSQDMYQETQY
TRBJ1-6,TRBV2,ASSYSVGGRSSYNSPLH
TRBJ1-3,TRBV5-1,ASSQTGQDATGNTIY
TRBJ1-2,TRBV12-3/TRBV12-4,ASMNTGKDGYT
TRBJ2-7,TRBV3-1/TRBV3-2,ASSQEGRALDEQY
TRBJ2-3,TRBV30,AWSLVAGYTDTQY
TRBJ1-1,TRBV7-2,ASSSKFRGNEAF
TRBJ1-2,TRBV11-2,ASRQSYRGGYGYT
TRBJ2-3,TRBV2,ASRPPGPDTQY
TRBJ2-1,TRBV11-2,ASSPPGNEQF
TRBJ2-2,TRBV3-1/TRBV3-2,ASSQGGGAGELF
TRBJ1-2,TRBV12-3/TRBV12-4,ASSLQGGYGYT
TRBJ1-1,TRBV2,ASSGQRGGEAF
TRBJ1-2,TRBV5-1,ASSLEHAQTGYT
TRBJ2-7,TRBV5-6,ASSLSGRAHEQY
TRBJ2-7,TRBV11-2,ASSAVRRQTDYEQY
TRBJ2-6,TRBV10-3,AISESEGPNSGANVLT
TRBJ1-2,TRBV29-1,SVEVLTGLHGYT
TRBJ1-1,TRBV6-5,ASSYRTGDAEAF
TRBJ1-5,TRBV19,ASSAWALDQPQH
TRBJ2-5,TRBV5-4,ATQEGNQETQY
TRBJ2-7,TRBV19,ASSISVGRVYEQY
TRBJ2-2,TRBV6-2/TRBV6-3,ASSYPDRGLWTGELF
TRBJ1-1,TRBV11-3,ASSLQGGTEAF
TRBJ2-3,TRBV9,ASSGSKDTQY